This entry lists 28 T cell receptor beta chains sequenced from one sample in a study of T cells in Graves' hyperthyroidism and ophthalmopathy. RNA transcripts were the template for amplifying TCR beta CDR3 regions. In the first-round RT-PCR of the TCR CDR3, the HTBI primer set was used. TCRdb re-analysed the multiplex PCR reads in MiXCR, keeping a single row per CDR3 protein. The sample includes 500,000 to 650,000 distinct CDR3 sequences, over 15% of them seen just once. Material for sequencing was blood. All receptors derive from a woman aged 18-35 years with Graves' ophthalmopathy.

The CDR3 bases are TGTGCCACCAGTGATTTGACAGGTCCGAGGGAGCTGTTTTTT. As protein: CATSDLTGPRELFF. The rearrangement joins TRBV24-1 to TRBJ2-2; a weak D match, TRBD1 (5 bases). Germline V lookup: CDR1 KGHDR, CDR2 SFDVKD. CDR3 size: 14 residues. V was pared by 0 bases and J by 9 bases, with 10 bases between.

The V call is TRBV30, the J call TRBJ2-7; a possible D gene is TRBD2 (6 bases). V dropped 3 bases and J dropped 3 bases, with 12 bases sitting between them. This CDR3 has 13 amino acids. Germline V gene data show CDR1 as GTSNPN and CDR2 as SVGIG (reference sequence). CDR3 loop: CAWSDGGLYEQYF. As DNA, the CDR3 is TGTGCCTGGAGCGACGGGGGTCTCTACGAGCAGTACTTC.

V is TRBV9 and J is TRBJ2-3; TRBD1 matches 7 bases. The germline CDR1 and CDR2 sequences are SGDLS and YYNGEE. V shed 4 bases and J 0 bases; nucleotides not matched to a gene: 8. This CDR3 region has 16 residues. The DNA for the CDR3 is TGTGCCAGCAGCACCCGGACAGGATCTAGCACAGATACGCAGTATTTT. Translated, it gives CASSTRTGSSTDTQYF.

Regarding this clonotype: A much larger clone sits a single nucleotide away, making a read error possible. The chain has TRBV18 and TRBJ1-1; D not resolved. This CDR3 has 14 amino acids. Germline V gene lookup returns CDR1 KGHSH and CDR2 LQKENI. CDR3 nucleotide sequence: TGTGCCAGCTCCGAGGTCGGGGTGAACACTGAAGCTTCCTTT. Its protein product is CASSEVGVNTEASF.

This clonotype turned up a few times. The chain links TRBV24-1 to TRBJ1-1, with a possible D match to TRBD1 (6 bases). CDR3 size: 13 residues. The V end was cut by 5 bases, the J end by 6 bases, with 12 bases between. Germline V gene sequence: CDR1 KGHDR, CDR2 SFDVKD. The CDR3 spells CATSGSQGSEAFF. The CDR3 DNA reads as TGTGCCACCAGTGGGTCACAGGGCTCTGAAGCTTTCTTT.

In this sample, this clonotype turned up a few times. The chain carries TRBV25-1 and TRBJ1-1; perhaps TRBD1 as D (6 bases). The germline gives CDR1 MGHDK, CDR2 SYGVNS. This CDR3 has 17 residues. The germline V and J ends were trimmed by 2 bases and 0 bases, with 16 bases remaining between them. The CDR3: CASSEGAPTGMNTEAFF. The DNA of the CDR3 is TGTGCCAGCAGTGAAGGAGCCCCAACAGGGATGAACACTGAAGCTTTCTTT.

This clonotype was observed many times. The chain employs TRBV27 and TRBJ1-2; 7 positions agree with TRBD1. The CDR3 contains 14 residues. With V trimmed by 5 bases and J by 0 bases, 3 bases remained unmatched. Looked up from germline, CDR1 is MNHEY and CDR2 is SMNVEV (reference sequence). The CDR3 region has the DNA TGTGCCAGCAGTCCCGACAGGGCTAACTATGGCTACACCTTC. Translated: CASSPDRANYGYTF.

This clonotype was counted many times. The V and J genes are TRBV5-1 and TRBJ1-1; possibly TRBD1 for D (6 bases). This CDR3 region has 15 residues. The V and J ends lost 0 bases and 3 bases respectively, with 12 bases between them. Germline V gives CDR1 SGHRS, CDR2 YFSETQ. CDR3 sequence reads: CASSLAGGYYTEAFF. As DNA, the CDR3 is TGCGCCAGCAGCTTGGCGGGGGGCTATTACACTGAAGCTTTCTTT.

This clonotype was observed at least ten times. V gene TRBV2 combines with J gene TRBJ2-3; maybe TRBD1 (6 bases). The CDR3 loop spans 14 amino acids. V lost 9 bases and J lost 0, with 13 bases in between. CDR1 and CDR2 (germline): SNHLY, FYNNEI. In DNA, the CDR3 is TGTGCCAGTGGGACATCATTGAGCACAGATACGCAGTATTTT. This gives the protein CASGTSLSTDTQYF.

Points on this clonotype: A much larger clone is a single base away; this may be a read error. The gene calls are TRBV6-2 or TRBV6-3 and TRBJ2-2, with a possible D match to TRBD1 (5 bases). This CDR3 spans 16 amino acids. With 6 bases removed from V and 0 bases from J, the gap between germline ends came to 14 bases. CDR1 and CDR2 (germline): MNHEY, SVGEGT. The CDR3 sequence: CASSQGARANTGELFF. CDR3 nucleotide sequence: TGTGCCAGCAGCCAAGGGGCGCGCGCGAACACCGGGGAGCTGTTTTTT.

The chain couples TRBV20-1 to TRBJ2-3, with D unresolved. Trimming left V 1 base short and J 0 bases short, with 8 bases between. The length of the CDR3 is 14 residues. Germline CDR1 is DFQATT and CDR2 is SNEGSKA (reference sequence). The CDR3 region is CSARGWASTDTQYF. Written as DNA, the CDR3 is TGCAGTGCTAGAGGCTGGGCAAGCACAGATACGCAGTATTTT.

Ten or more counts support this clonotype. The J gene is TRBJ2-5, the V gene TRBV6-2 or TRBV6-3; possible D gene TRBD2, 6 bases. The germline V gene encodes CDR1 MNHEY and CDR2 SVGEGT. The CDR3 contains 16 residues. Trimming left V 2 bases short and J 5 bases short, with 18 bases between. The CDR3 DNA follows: TGTGCCAGCAGTTACCCCTCGCAGGGAGGTTGGGAGACCCAGTACTTC. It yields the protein CASSYPSQGGWETQYF.

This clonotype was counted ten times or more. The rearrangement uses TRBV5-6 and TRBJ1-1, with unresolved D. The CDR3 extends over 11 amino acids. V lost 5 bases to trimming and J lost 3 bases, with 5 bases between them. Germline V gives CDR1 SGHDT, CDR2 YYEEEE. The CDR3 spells CASSWDTEAFF. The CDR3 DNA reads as TGTGCCAGCAGTTGGGACACTGAAGCTTTCTTT. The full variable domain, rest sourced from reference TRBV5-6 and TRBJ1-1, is DAGVTQSPTHLIKTRGQQVTLRCSPKSGHDTVSWYQQALGQGPQFIFQYYEEEERQRGNFPDRFSGHQFPNYSSELNVNALLLGDSALYLCASSWDTEAFFGQGTRLTVV.

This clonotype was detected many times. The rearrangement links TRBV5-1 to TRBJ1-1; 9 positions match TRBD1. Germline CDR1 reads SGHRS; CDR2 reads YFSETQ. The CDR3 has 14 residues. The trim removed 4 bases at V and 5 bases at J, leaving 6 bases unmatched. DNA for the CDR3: TGCGCCAGCAGCAGGACAGGGGAGAGGACTGAAGCTTTCTTT. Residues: CASSRTGERTEAFF.

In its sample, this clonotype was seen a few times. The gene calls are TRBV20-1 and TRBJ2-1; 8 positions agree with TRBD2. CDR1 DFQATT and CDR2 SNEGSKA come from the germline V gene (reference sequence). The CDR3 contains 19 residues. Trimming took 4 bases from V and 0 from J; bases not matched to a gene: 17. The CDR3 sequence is CSAKPFTSGSRPSYNEQFF. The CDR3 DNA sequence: TGCAGTGCTAAACCATTCACTAGCGGATCTAGACCCTCCTACAATGAGCAGTTCTTC.

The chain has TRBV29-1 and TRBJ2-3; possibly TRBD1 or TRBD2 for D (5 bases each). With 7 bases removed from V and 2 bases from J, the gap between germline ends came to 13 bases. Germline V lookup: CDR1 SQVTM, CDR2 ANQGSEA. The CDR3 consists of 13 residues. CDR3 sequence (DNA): TGCAGCGCAGAGGGCAGGGACACAGATACGCAGTATTTT. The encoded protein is CSAEGRDTDTQYF.

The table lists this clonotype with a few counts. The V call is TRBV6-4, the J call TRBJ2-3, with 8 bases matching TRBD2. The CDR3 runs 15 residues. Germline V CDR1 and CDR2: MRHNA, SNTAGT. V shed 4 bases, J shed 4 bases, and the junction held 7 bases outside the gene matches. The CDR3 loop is CASSGSGGAADTQYF. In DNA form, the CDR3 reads TGTGCCAGCAGTGGGAGCGGGGGAGCTGCAGATACGCAGTATTTT.

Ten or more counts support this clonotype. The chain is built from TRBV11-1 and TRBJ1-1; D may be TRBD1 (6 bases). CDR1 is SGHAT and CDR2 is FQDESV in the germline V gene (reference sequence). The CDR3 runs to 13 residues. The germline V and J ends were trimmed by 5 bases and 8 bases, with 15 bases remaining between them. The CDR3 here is CASSTTGLGEAFF. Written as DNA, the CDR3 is TGTGCCAGCAGCACAACAGGGTTGGGAGAAGCTTTCTTT.

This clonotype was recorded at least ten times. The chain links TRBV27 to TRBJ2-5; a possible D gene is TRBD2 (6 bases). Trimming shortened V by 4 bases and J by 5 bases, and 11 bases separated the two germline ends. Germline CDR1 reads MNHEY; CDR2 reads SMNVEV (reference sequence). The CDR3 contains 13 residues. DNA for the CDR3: TGTGCCAGCAGTTCCCCGGGGGTGGAGACCCAGTACTTC. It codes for CASSSPGVETQYF.

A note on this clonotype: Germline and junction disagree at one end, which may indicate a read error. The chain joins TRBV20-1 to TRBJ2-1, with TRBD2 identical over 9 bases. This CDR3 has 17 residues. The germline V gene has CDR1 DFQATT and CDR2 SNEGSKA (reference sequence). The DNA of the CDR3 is TGCAGTGCTAGAAGACCCCTTGTAGCGGGGGACTACAGTGAGCAGTTCTTC. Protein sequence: CSARRPLVAGDYSEQFF.

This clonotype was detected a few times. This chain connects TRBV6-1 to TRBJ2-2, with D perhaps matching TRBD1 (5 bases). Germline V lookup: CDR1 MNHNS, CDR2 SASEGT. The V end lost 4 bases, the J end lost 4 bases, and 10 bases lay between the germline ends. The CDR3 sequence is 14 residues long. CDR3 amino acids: CASSGGSGTGELFF. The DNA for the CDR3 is TGTGCCAGCAGTGGGGGCAGTGGCACCGGGGAGCTGTTTTTT.

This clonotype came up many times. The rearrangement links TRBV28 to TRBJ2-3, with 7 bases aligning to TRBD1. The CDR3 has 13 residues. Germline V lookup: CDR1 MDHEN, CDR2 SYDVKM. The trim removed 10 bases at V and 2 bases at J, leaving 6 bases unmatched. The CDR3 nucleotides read TGTGCCAACCGGGACAGATTCACAGATACGCAGTATTTT. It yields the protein CANRDRFTDTQYF.

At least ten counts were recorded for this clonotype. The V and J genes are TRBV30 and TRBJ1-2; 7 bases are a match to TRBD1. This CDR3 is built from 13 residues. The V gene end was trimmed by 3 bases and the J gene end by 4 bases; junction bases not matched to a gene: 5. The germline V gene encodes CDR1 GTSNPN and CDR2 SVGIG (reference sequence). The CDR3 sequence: CAWSKTGRYGYTF. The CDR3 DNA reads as TGTGCCTGGAGCAAGACAGGGCGCTATGGCTACACCTTC.

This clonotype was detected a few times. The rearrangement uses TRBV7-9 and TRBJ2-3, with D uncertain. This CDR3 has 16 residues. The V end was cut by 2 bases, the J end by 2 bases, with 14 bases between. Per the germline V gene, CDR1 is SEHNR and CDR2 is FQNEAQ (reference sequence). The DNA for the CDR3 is TGTGCCAGCAGCTTAACCCCCCCGGACCTCACAGATACGCAGTATTTT. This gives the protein CASSLTPPDLTDTQYF.

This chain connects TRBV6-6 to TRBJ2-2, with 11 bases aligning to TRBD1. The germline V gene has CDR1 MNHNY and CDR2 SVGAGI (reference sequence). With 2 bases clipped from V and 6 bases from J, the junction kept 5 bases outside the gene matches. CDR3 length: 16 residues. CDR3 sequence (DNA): TGTGCCAGCAGTTACGCCGGACAGGGGGCGGCCGGGGAGCTGTTTTTT. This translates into CASSYAGQGAAGELFF.

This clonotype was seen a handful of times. The CDR3: CSARGGVRGETQYF. DNA of the CDR3: TGCAGTGCTAGAGGGGGGGTAAGGGGAGAGACCCAGTACTTC. The chain has TRBV20-1 and TRBJ2-5, with TRBD2 as a possible D gene (6 bases). The CDR3 length is 14 residues. Trimming removed 1 base from V and 4 bases from J, with 13 bases in between. CDR1 and CDR2 from the germline V gene are DFQATT and SNEGSKA (reference sequence).

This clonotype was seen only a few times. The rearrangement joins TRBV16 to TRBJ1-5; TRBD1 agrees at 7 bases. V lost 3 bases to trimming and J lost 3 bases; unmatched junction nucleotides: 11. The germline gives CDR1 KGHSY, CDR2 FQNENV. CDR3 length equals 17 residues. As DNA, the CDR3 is TGTGCCAGCAGCCATTTTCAGGGGGTAATGTTCAATCAGCCCCAGCATTTT. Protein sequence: CASSHFQGVMFNQPQHF.

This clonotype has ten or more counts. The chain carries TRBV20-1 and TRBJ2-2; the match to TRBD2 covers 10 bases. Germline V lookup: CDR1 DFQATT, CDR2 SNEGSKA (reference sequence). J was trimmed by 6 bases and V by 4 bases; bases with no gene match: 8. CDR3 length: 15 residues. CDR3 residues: CSATQSGGAAGELFF. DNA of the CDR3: TGCAGTGCTACCCAAAGCGGGGGGGCGGCCGGGGAGCTGTTTTTT.